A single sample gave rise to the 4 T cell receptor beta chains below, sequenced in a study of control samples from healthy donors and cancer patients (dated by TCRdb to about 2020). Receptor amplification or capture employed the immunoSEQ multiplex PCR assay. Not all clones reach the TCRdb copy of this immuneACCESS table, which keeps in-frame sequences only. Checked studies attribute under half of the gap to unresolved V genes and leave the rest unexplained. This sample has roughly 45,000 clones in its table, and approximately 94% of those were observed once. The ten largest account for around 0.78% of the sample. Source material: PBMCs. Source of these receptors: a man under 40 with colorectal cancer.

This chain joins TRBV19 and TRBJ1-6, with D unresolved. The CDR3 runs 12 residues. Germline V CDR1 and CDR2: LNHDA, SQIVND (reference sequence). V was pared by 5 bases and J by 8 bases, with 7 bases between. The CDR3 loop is CASSFGDSPLHF. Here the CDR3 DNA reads TGTGCCAGTAGTTTCGGGGATTCACCCCTCCACTTT.

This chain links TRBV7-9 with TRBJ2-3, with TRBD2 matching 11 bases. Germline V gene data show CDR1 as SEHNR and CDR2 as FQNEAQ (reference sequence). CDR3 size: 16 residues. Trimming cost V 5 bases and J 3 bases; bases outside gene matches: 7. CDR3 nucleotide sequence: TGTGCCAGCAGCCTAATAGCGGGGGGGCTTACAGATACGCAGTATTTT. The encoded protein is CASSLIAGGLTDTQYF.

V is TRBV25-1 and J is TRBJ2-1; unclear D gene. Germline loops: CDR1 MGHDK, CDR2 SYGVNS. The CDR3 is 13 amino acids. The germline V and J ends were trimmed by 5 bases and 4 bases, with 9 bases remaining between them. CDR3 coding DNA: TGTGCCAGCAGTAAAACTGGGTACAATGAGCAGTTCTTC. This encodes CASSKTGYNEQFF.

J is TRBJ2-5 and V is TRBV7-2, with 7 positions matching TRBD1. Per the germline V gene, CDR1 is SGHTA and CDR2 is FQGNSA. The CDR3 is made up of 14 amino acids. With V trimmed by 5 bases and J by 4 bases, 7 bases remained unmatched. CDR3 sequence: CASSPGQPPETQYF. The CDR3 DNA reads TGTGCCAGCAGCCCGGGACAGCCTCCAGAGACCCAGTACTTC.